This note documents a single TCR beta chain sequence. Its specificity is unknown. Time point denoted: newly diagnosed GD, antithyroid drugs for less than 3 months. Generation of the TCR library employed RNA extracted from PBMCs. The entry originates in a study of regulatory T cells in long-lasting Graves disease. Study results and caveats: It is possible that accuracy was reduced by the small size of the sample.

The TCR beta library used iRepertoire HTBI primers with Arm-PCR amplification of CDR3. TCRdb processed the multiplex PCR reads anew with MiXCR; each CDR3 protein has one entry. The sample holds hundreds of thousands of distinct CDR3 sequences, around 15% seen once. This same sample was also part of a study on T cells in Graves' hyperthyroidism and ophthalmopathy.

Specimen: peripheral blood mononuclear cells (PBMCs), collected at new diagnosis, from a patient treated with antithyroid drugs. The sequence was obtained from a woman in her 30s with Graves disease.

CDR3 residues: CASSLGGSRSGSPQHF. CDR3 bases: TGTGCCAGCAGTCTAGGCGGGTCCCGGTCTGGGTCTCCCCAGCATTTT. The rearrangement uses TRBV2 and TRBJ1-5, with D hard to call. With 5 bases removed from V and 10 bases from J, the gap between germline ends came to 24 bases. In germline, CDR1 is SNHLY, CDR2 FYNNEI. CDR3 length: 16 amino acids. The whole variable domain, filled in from reference TRBV2 and TRBJ1-5, reads EPEVTQTPSHQVTQMGQEVILRCVPISNHLYFYWYRQILGQKVEFLVSFYNNEISEKSEIFDDQFSVERPDGSNFTLKIRSTKLEDSAMYFCASSLGGSRSGSPQHFGDGTRLSIL.